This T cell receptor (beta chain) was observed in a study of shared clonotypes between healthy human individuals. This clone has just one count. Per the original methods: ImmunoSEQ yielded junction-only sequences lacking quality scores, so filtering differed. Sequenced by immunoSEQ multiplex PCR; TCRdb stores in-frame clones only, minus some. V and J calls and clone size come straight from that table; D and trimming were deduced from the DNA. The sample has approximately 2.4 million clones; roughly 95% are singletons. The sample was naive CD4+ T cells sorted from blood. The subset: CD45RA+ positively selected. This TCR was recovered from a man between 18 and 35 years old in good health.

The CDR3 spells CASSQTGGNEQFF. The CDR3 coding sequence is TGTGCCAGCAGCCAAACAGGGGGGAATGAGCAGTTCTTC. The chain joins TRBV11-3 to TRBJ2-1; TRBD1 aligns across 8 bases. Losses at the gene ends were 5 bases for V and 7 bases for J; bases not matched to a gene: 4. In germline, CDR1 is SGHNT, CDR2 YENEEA. The CDR3 is 13 amino acids.